These T cell receptor beta chains were read from a single sample in a study of early T cells in non-severe SARS-CoV-2 infection. Each CDR3 protein is one row after TCRdb ran MiXCR on the 5' RACE reads. The sample lists 65,000 to 85,000 distinct CDR3 sequences, roughly 16% seen once, with 9.5% to 15% in the top ten. Sequencing was done on a sample of whole blood. These receptors all come from an adult who was a healthcare worker with PCR-confirmed SARS-CoV-2 infection or an uninfected control (not recorded which). Each CDR3 is given with its conserved first and last residue. Fields, in order: clone size, J gene, D gene, V gene, CDR3 protein, CDR3 DNA. The D gene is left open where the match is weak. Clone size is given for some rows only: seen once, a few or many times, or a class if the clone is expanded.

clone size: -
J gene: TRBJ1-1
D gene: -
V gene: TRBV29-1
CDR3 protein: CSGQGTSTEAFF
CDR3 DNA: TGCAGCGGGCAGGGCACGAGCACTGAAGCTTTCTTT

clone size: -
J gene: TRBJ2-5
D gene: -
V gene: TRBV30
CDR3 protein: CAWSWSRKETQYF
CDR3 DNA: TGTGCCTGGAGTTGGAGCAGGAAAGAGACCCAGTACTTC

clone size: few
J gene: TRBJ2-3
D gene: -
V gene: TRBV6-2/TRBV6-3
CDR3 protein: CASSSLTRGDTQYF
CDR3 DNA: TGTGCCAGCAGTTCACTTACTCGGGGGGATACGCAGTATTTT

clone size: few
J gene: TRBJ2-5
D gene: -
V gene: TRBV12-3/TRBV12-4
CDR3 protein: CASSFVGSQETQYF
CDR3 DNA: TGTGCCAGCAGTTTCGTCGGGAGCCAAGAGACCCAGTACTTC

clone size: -
J gene: TRBJ2-5
D gene: TRBD2
V gene: TRBV20-1
CDR3 protein: CSGIRASGDRARYF
CDR3 DNA: TGCAGTGGAATTAGGGCTAGCGGGGATCGGGCCCGGTACTTC

clone size: -
J gene: TRBJ1-4
D gene: -
V gene: TRBV7-8
CDR3 protein: CASSWEDSDREKLFF
CDR3 DNA: TGTGCCAGCAGCTGGGAAGACAGTGATAGGGAAAAACTGTTTTTT

clone size: -
J gene: TRBJ1-2
D gene: -
V gene: TRBV29-1
CDR3 protein: CSVDGTFF
CDR3 DNA: TGCAGCGTTGACGGGACCTTCTTC

clone size: many
J gene: TRBJ1-1
D gene: TRBD1
V gene: TRBV7-6
CDR3 protein: CASSRQGTNTEAFF
CDR3 DNA: TGTGCCAGCAGCCGACAGGGGACGAACACTGAAGCTTTCTTT

clone size: many
J gene: TRBJ1-6
D gene: TRBD1
V gene: TRBV7-9
CDR3 protein: CASSLGQGFYNSPLHF
CDR3 DNA: TGTGCCAGCAGCCTTGGACAGGGCTTCTATAATTCACCCCTCCACTTT

clone size: -
J gene: TRBJ1-6
D gene: TRBD1
V gene: TRBV28
CDR3 protein: CASSPGRGSSYNSPLHF
CDR3 DNA: TGTGCCAGCAGTCCAGGCAGGGGGAGCTCCTATAATTCACCCCTCCACTTT

clone size: -
J gene: TRBJ2-5
D gene: -
V gene: TRBV29-1
CDR3 protein: CSVDPDSPQETQYF
CDR3 DNA: TGCAGCGTTGACCCGGACAGTCCCCAAGAGACCCAGTACTTC

clone size: -
J gene: TRBJ1-4
D gene: -
V gene: TRBV20-1
CDR3 protein: CSAQGQDMELFF
CDR3 DNA: TGCAGTGCCCAAGGGCAGGATATGGAACTGTTTTTT

clone size: few
J gene: TRBJ2-6
D gene: -
V gene: TRBV7-3
CDR3 protein: CASSLSHSSGANVLTF
CDR3 DNA: TGTGCCAGCAGCTTATCTCACAGCTCGGGGGCCAACGTCCTGACTTTC

clone size: -
J gene: TRBJ2-1
D gene: -
V gene: TRBV4-1
CDR3 protein: CASSQDMGIGNEQFF
CDR3 DNA: TGCGCCAGCAGCCAAGATATGGGCATCGGCAATGAGCAGTTCTTC

clone size: many
J gene: TRBJ2-7
D gene: -
V gene: TRBV14
CDR3 protein: CASSQVRGYEQYF
CDR3 DNA: TGTGCCAGCAGCCAAGTGCGGGGCTACGAGCAGTACTTC

clone size: few
J gene: TRBJ1-2
D gene: TRBD1
V gene: TRBV3-1
CDR3 protein: CASSQVGQSYGYTF
CDR3 DNA: TGTGCCAGCAGCCAAGTGGGACAGAGCTATGGCTACACCTTC

clone size: few
J gene: TRBJ2-5
D gene: TRBD1
V gene: TRBV11-2
CDR3 protein: CASSLGQGHETQYF
CDR3 DNA: TGTGCCAGCAGCTTAGGACAGGGTCATGAGACCCAGTACTTC

clone size: -
J gene: TRBJ2-1
D gene: TRBD2
V gene: TRBV27
CDR3 protein: CASSIASGEYNEQFF
CDR3 DNA: TGTGCCAGCAGTATCGCTAGCGGGGAGTACAATGAGCAGTTCTTC

clone size: few
J gene: TRBJ2-7
D gene: TRBD2
V gene: TRBV5-6
CDR3 protein: CASSEGLAGSYEQYF
CDR3 DNA: TGTGCCAGCAGCGAGGGACTAGCGGGTTCCTACGAGCAGTACTTC

clone size: -
J gene: TRBJ2-1
D gene: -
V gene: TRBV6-1
CDR3 protein: CASSPQGGSDEQFF
CDR3 DNA: TGTGCCAGCAGCCCACAGGGTGGGTCCGATGAGCAGTTCTTC

clone size: few
J gene: TRBJ2-3
D gene: -
V gene: TRBV24-1
CDR3 protein: CATSDSTVAGDTQYF
CDR3 DNA: TGTGCCACCAGTGATTCTACTGTGGCGGGGGATACGCAGTATTTT

clone size: few
J gene: TRBJ1-2
D gene: -
V gene: TRBV3-1
CDR3 protein: CASSQTGPYGYTF
CDR3 DNA: TGTGCCAGCAGCCAAACAGGACCCTATGGCTACACCTTC

clone size: -
J gene: TRBJ2-1
D gene: TRBD2
V gene: TRBV19
CDR3 protein: CASSIAGEAYNEQFF
CDR3 DNA: TGTGCCAGTAGTATCGCGGGAGAAGCCTACAATGAGCAGTTCTTC

clone size: -
J gene: TRBJ1-1
D gene: -
V gene: TRBV6-2/TRBV6-3
CDR3 protein: CASSSGLLPHAEAFF
CDR3 DNA: TGTGCCAGCAGTTCGGGACTTCTTCCTCATGCTGAAGCTTTCTTT

clone size: -
J gene: TRBJ2-5
D gene: -
V gene: TRBV11-2
CDR3 protein: CASSLLAGLETQYF
CDR3 DNA: TGTGCCAGCAGCCTTCTCGCGGGTTTGGAGACCCAGTACTTC

clone size: few
J gene: TRBJ2-1
D gene: -
V gene: TRBV20-1
CDR3 protein: CSARLPYNPEQFF
CDR3 DNA: TGCAGTGCTAGACTTCCTTATAACCCCGAGCAGTTCTTC

clone size: -
J gene: TRBJ1-1
D gene: -
V gene: TRBV19
CDR3 protein: CASSRQSLNTEAFF
CDR3 DNA: TGTGCCAGTAGTCGACAGTCTCTAAACACTGAAGCTTTCTTT

clone size: -
J gene: TRBJ2-2
D gene: -
V gene: TRBV28
CDR3 protein: CASSLGRAPNTGELFF
CDR3 DNA: TGTGCCAGCAGTTTAGGGCGGGCGCCGAACACCGGGGAGCTGTTTTTT

clone size: -
J gene: TRBJ1-5
D gene: -
V gene: TRBV20-1
CDR3 protein: CSADRQIASQPQHF
CDR3 DNA: TGCAGTGCCGACCGACAGATAGCCAGCCAGCCCCAGCATTTT

clone size: many
J gene: TRBJ1-1
D gene: -
V gene: TRBV6-1
CDR3 protein: CASSGRLNTEAFF
CDR3 DNA: TGTGCCAGCAGTGGTCGATTGAACACTGAAGCTTTCTTT

clone size: -
J gene: TRBJ2-5
D gene: TRBD1
V gene: TRBV5-6
CDR3 protein: CASSFADRIITQYF
CDR3 DNA: TGTGCCAGCAGCTTCGCGGACAGGATCATTACCCAGTACTTC

clone size: many
J gene: TRBJ1-1
D gene: -
V gene: TRBV7-2
CDR3 protein: CASSLGAGRLNTEAFF
CDR3 DNA: TGTGCCAGCAGCTTAGGCGCGGGACGTCTGAACACTGAAGCTTTCTTT